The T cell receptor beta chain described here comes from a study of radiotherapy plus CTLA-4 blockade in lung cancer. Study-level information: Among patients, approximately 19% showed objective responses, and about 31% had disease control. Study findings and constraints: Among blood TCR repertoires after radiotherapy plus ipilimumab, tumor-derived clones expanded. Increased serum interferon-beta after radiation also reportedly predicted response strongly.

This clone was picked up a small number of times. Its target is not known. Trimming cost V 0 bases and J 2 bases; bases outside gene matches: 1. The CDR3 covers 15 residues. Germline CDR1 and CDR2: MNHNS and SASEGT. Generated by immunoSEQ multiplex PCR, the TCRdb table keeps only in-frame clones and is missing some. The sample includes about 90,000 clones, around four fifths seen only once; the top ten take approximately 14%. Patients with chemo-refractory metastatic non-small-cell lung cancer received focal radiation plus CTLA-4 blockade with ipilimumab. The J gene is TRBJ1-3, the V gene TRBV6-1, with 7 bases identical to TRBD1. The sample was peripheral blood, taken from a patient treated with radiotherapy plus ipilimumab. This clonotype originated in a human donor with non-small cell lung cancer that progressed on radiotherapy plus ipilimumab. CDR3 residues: CASSEAGTAGNTIYF. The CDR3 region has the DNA TGTGCCAGCAGTGAAGCGGGGACAGCTGGAAACACCATATATTTT.